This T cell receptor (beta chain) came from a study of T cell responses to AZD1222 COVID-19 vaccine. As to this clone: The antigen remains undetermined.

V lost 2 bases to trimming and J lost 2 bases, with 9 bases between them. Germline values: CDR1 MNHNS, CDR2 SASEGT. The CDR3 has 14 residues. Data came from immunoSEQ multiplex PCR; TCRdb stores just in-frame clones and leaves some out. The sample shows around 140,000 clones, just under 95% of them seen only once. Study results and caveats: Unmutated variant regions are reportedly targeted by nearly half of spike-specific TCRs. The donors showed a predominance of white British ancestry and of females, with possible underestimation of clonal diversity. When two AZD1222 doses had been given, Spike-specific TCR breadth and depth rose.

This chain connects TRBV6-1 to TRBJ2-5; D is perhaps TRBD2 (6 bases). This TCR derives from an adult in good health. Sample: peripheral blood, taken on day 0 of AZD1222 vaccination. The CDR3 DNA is TGTGCCAGCAGTGAATTTGGGGGGCAAGAGACCCAGTACTTC. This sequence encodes CASSEFGGQETQYF.